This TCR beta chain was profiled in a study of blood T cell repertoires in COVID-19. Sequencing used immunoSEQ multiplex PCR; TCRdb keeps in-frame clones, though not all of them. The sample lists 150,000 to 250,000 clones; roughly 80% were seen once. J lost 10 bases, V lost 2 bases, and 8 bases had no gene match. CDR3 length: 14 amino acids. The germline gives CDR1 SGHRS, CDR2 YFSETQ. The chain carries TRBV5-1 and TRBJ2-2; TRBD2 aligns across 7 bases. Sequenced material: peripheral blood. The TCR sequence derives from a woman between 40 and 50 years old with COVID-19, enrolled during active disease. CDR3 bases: TGCGCCAGCAGCTTTGGGGCGGGAGAAGCGGAGCTGTTTTTT. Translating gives CASSFGAGEAELFF.